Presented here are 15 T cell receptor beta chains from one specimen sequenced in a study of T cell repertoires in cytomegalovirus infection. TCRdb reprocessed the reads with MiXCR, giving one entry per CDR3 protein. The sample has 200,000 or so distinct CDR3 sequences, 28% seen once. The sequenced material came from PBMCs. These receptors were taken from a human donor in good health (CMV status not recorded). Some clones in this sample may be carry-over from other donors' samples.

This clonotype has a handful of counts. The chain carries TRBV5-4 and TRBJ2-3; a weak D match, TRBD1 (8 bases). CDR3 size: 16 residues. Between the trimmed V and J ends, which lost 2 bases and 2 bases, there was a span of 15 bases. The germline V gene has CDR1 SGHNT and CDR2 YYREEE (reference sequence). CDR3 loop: CASSLRTGRDTDTQYF. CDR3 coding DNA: TGTGCCAGCAGCTTACGGACAGGGAGGGACACAGATACGCAGTATTTT.

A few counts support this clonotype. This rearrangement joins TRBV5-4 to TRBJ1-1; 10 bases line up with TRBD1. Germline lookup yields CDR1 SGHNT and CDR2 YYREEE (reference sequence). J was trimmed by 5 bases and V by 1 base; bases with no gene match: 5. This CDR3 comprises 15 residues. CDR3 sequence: CASSLRTGGLTEAFF. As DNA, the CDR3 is TGTGCCAGCAGCTTGAGGACAGGGGGTTTAACTGAAGCTTTCTTT.

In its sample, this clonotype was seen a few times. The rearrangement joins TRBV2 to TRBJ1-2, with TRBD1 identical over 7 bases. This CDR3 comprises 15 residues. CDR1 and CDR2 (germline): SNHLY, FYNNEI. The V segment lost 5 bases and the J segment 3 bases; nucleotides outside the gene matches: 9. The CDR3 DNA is TGTGCCAGCAGTCGATATCCGGGACAGCACTATGGCTACACCTTC. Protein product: CASSRYPGQHYGYTF.

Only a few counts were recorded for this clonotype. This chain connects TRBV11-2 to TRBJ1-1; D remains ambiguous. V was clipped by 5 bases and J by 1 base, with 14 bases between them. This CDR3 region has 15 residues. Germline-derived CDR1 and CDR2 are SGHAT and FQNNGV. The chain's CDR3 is CASSTFSIWNTEAFF. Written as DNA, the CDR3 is TGTGCCAGCAGCACTTTTTCTATCTGGAACACTGAAGCTTTCTTT.

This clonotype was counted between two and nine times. This CDR3 is CASSLQGDEQFF. The CDR3 DNA follows: TGTGCCAGCAGCTTACAGGGGGATGAGCAGTTCTTC. The genes are TRBV7-2 and TRBJ2-1; 7 nucleotides align to TRBD1. This CDR3 has 12 residues. The germline gives CDR1 SGHTA, CDR2 FQGNSA. Trimming removed 2 bases from V and 8 bases from J; junction bases left unmatched: 0.

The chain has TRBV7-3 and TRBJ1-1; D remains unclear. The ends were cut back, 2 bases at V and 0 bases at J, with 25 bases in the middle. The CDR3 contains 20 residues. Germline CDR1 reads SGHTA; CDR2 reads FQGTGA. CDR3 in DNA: TGTGCCAGCAGCTTATCGGGCCCCACCTTAACGATCAATATGAACACTGAAGCTTTCTTT. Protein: CASSLSGPTLTINMNTEAFF. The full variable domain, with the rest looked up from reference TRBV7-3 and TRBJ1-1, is GAGVSQTPSNKVTEKGKYVELRCDPISGHTALYWYRQSLGQGPEFLIYFQGTGAADDSGLPNDRFFAVRPEGSVSTLKIQRTERGDSAVYLCASSLSGPTLTINMNTEAFFGQGTRLTVV.

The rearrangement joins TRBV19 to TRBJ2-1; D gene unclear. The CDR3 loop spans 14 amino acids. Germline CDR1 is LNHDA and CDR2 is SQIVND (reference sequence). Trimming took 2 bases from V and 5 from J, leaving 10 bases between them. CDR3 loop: CASSISHSNNEQFF. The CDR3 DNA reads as TGTGCCAGTAGTATATCCCACAGCAACAATGAGCAGTTCTTC.

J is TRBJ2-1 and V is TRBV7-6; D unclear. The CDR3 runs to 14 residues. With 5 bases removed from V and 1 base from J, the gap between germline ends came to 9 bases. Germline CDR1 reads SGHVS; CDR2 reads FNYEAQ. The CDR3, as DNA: TGTGCCAGCAGCCCCGACCCGTCCTACAATGAGCAGTTCTTC. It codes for CASSPDPSYNEQFF.

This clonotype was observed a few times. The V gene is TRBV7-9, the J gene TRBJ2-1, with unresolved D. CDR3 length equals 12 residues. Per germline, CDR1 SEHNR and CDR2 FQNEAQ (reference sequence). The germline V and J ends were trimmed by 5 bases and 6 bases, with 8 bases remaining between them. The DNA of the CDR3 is TGTGCCAGCAGCCTCAGTAGCAATGAGCAGTTCTTC. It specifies CASSLSSNEQFF.

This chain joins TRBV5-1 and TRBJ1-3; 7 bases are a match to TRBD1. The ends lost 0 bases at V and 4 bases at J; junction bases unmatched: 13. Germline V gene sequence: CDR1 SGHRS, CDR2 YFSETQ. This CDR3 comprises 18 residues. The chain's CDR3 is CASSLGTGLPRIGNTIYF. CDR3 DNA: TGCGCCAGCAGCTTGGGGACAGGCCTACCCCGAATCGGAAACACCATATATTTT. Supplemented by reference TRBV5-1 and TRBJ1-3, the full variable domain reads KAGVTQTPRYLIKTRGQQVTLSCSPISGHRSVSWYQQTPGQGLQFLFEYFSETQRNKGNFPGRFSGRQFSNSRSEMNVSTLELGDSALYLCASSLGTGLPRIGNTIYFGEGSWLTVV.

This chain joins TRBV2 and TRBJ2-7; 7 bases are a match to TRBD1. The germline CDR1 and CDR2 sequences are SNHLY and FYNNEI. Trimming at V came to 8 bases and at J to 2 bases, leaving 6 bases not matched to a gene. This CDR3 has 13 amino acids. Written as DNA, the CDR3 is TGTGCCAGCGGCCGGGACAGTCCCTACGAGCAGTACTTC. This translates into CASGRDSPYEQYF. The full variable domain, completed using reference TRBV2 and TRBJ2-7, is EPEVTQTPSHQVTQMGQEVILRCVPISNHLYFYWYRQILGQKVEFLVSFYNNEISEKSEIFDDQFSVERPDGSNFTLKIRSTKLEDSAMYFCASGRDSPYEQYFGPGTRLTVT.

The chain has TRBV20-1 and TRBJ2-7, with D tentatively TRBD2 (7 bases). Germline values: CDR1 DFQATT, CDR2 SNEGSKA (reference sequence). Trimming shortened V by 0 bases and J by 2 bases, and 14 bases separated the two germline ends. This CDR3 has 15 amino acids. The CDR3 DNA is TGCAGTGCTAGAGATATGGGGGGGCGCCCCTACGAGCAGTACTTC. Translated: CSARDMGGRPYEQYF.

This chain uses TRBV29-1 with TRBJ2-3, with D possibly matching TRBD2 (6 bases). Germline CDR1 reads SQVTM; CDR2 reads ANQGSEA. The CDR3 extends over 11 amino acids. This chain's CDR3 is CGEGGSDTQYF. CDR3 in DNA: TGCGGTGAGGGAGGCTCAGATACGCAGTATTTT.

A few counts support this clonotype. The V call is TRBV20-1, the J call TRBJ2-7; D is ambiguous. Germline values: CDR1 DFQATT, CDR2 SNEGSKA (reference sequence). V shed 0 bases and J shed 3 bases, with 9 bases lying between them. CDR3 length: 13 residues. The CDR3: CSAREGFRYEQYF. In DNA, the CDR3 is TGCAGTGCTAGAGAAGGGTTTCGCTACGAGCAGTACTTC.

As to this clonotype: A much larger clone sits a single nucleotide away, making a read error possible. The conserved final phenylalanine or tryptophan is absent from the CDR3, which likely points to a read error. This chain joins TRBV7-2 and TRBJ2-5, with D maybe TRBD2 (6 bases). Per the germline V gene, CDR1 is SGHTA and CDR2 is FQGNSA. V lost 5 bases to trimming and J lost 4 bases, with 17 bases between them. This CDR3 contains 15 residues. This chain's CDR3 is CASSPHRTKGETQYS. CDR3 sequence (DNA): TGTGCCAGCAGCCCCCATCGGACTAAAGGAGAGACCCAGTACTCC.